Listed here are 26 T cell receptor beta chains from one sample, sequenced in a study of T cells in Graves' hyperthyroidism and ophthalmopathy. There were TCR beta CDR3 regions amplified from RNA transcripts. RT-PCR in the first round (using the HTBI primer set) targeted the TCR CDR3. TCRdb ran MiXCR on the multiplex PCR reads and lists one entry per CDR3 protein. The repertoire holds roughly 800,000 distinct CDR3 sequences, with around 39% as singletons. Sample: blood. The receptor set was obtained from a man aged 18 to 30 with Graves' hyperthyroidism.

This clonotype was recorded a few times. The junction differs from germline at one of its ends, possibly a read error. The chain combines TRBV10-2 with TRBJ2-7, with 11 bases that match TRBD1. This CDR3 region has 16 residues. Germline V gene sequence: CDR1 WSHSY, CDR2 SAAADI. The CDR3 DNA sequence: TGTGCCAGCAGTCATAATCCGGACAGGGGGCGAGGCGAGCAGTACTTC. Translation gives CASSHNPDRGRGEQYF.

This clonotype occurred many times. The chain links TRBV7-9 to TRBJ1-1; no firm D call. The CDR3 is 11 residues long. V gave up 5 bases and J gave up 11 bases, with 12 bases separating them. Germline V CDR1 and CDR2: SEHNR, FQNEAQ (reference sequence). CDR3 sequence (DNA): TGTGCCAGCAGCGTTGACCGGGAGGCTTTCTTT. Protein: CASSVDREAFF.

On this clonotype itself: Likely a read error: the CDR3 ends without its conserved phenylalanine or tryptophan. This sequence joins TRBV19 and TRBJ1-1, with D perhaps matching TRBD1 (5 bases). Germline CDR1 and CDR2: LNHDA and SQIVND (reference sequence). This CDR3 has 11 amino acids. CDR3 region: CATSPGAEAFL. The CDR3 DNA reads TGTGCGACTAGTCCGGGGGCTGAAGCTTTCCTT.

The chain couples TRBV10-3 to TRBJ2-2, with D possibly being TRBD2 (6 bases). The CDR3 sequence is 13 residues long. The germline V gene has CDR1 ENHRY and CDR2 SYGVKD. V shed 6 bases and J shed 5 bases, with 10 bases lying between them. Here the CDR3 reads CAIRGTFTGELFF. The CDR3 DNA reads as TGTGCCATCAGAGGGACTTTTACCGGGGAGCTGTTTTTT.

Ten or more counts support this clonotype. This chain uses TRBV7-9 with TRBJ1-1, with D possibly TRBD1 on 5 matching bases. Deletions cut 4 bases from V and 7 bases from J, with 10 bases between. Germline values: CDR1 SEHNR, CDR2 FQNEAQ (reference sequence). This CDR3 spans 12 amino acids. For the CDR3, the DNA is TGTGCCAGCAGCTCCCCGGGGGTTGAAGCTTTCTTT. It encodes CASSSPGVEAFF.

There are many counts of this clonotype. The V gene is TRBV2, the J gene TRBJ2-5, with D possibly being TRBD1 or TRBD2 (5 bases each). Trimming removed 4 bases at V and 1 base at J, with 10 bases between. The CDR3 runs to 14 residues. The germline gives CDR1 SNHLY, CDR2 FYNNEI. CDR3 loop: CASSAGAVQETQYF. CDR3 DNA sequence: TGTGCCAGCAGTGCCGGGGCGGTCCAAGAGACCCAGTACTTC.

This clonotype was observed a few times. The chain employs TRBV30 and TRBJ2-7, with 7 nucleotides matching TRBD1. Germline-derived CDR1 and CDR2 are GTSNPN and SVGIG (reference sequence). J was trimmed by 5 bases and V by 2 bases; bases with no gene match: 6. This CDR3 spans 13 amino acids. The CDR3 is CAWSFAGGNEQYF. CDR3 bases: TGTGCCTGGAGTTTCGCAGGGGGTAACGAGCAGTACTTC.

J is TRBJ1-3 and V is TRBV11-2; D is undetermined. Germline V lookup: CDR1 SGHAT, CDR2 FQNNGV. Trimming left V 2 bases short and J 7 bases short, with 6 bases between. CDR3 length equals 12 residues. This chain's CDR3 is CASSLRMNTIYF. CDR3 in DNA: TGTGCCAGCAGCTTACGGATGAACACCATATATTTT.

At least ten counts were recorded for this clonotype. The CDR3 sequence is CASSLQRGNYGYTF. CDR3 bases: TGTGCCAGCAGCTTACAACGGGGTAACTATGGCTACACCTTC. This chain links TRBV7-9 with TRBJ1-2; no definite D call. This CDR3 is built from 14 residues. Germline loops: CDR1 SEHNR, CDR2 FQNEAQ (reference sequence). V dropped 2 bases and J dropped 1 base, with 8 bases sitting between them.

This clonotype was seen many times. V and J are TRBV29-1 and TRBJ1-4; D call uncertain. The V and J ends lost 3 bases and 4 bases respectively, with 9 bases between them. This CDR3 is built from 13 residues. The germline CDR1 and CDR2 sequences are SQVTM and ANQGSEA. The CDR3, as DNA: TGCAGCGTTGACGTAGGGTTTAATGAAAAACTGTTTTTT. It translates to CSVDVGFNEKLFF.

Only a few counts were recorded for this clonotype. One junction end does not reproduce the germline sequence, and a read error may be involved. The CDR3 DNA reads as TGTGCCAGCAGTCAAATCCTAGACAGGGCTGCCCTCTATGGCTACACCTTC. As protein: CASSQILDRAALYGYTF. The chain uses TRBV10-3 and TRBJ1-2, with 7 bases aligning to TRBD1. Germline V CDR1 and CDR2: ENHRY, SYGVKD. This CDR3 has 17 residues.

The chain joins TRBV6-1 to TRBJ1-2; 9 bases agree with TRBD1. The CDR3 extends over 15 amino acids. V dropped 4 bases and J dropped 4; count of bases not matched to a gene: 7. CDR1 is MNHNS, CDR2 SASEGT, per germline. DNA of the CDR3: TGTGCCAGCAGTGCCACAGGGGGCGGTGGCTATGGCTACACCTTC. This sequence encodes CASSATGGGGYGYTF.

This chain links TRBV10-3 with TRBJ1-5; tentatively, D is TRBD1 (6 bases). The length of the CDR3 is 14 residues. V was cut by 5 bases and J by 2 bases, with 10 bases left in between. Germline V gene sequence: CDR1 ENHRY, CDR2 SYGVKD. The CDR3 here is CAISQGSGNQPQHF. The CDR3 DNA sequence: TGTGCCATCAGTCAGGGGTCCGGCAATCAGCCCCAGCATTTT.

This clonotype was recorded a few times. The CDR3 loop reads CASSPPLAGGPGELFF. The CDR3 coding sequence is TGCGCCAGCAGCCCACCTTTAGCGGGAGGGCCCGGGGAGCTGTTTTTT. The rearrangement uses TRBV5-1 and TRBJ2-2, with 11 bases that match TRBD2. In germline, CDR1 is SGHRS, CDR2 YFSETQ. With 4 bases clipped from V and 6 bases from J, the junction kept 8 bases outside the gene matches. CDR3 size: 16 residues. The complete variable domain, with remaining parts taken from reference TRBV5-1 and TRBJ2-2, reads KAGVTQTPRYLIKTRGQQVTLSCSPISGHRSVSWYQQTPGQGLQFLFEYFSETQRNKGNFPGRFSGRQFSNSRSEMNVSTLELGDSALYLCASSPPLAGGPGELFFGEGSRLTVL.

With respect to this clonotype: Since a much larger clone is just one base distant, this may be a read error. CDR3 bases: TGTGTCAGTAGCCCAGGGGAAGGGAACACTGAAGCTTTCTTT. Translation: CVSSPGEGNTEAFF. V gene TRBV19 combines with J gene TRBJ1-1; D may be TRBD1 (6 bases). Germline CDR1 LNHDA, CDR2 SQIVND (reference sequence). This CDR3 spans 14 amino acids.

This clonotype was seen many times. CDR3 sequence (DNA): TGTGCCAGCAGCTTAGACGGGACAGCCTTCTACGAGCAGTACTTC. It specifies CASSLDGTAFYEQYF. This rearrangement joins TRBV7-2 to TRBJ2-7; 7 positions agree with TRBD1. CDR1 is SGHTA and CDR2 is FQGNSA in the germline V gene. Germline trimming cut 1 base from V and 3 bases from J; bases unmatched to any gene: 6. This CDR3 is built from 15 residues.

The chain couples TRBV29-1 to TRBJ1-1, with TRBD1 matching 7 bases. With V trimmed by 6 bases and J by 2 bases, 9 bases remained unmatched. The CDR3 runs to 14 residues. Germline CDR1 reads SQVTM; CDR2 reads ANQGSEA. The CDR3 reads CSVRDSLLNTEAFF. The DNA for the CDR3 is TGCAGCGTAAGGGACAGCCTCCTTAACACTGAAGCTTTCTTT.

This clonotype turned up a few times. The rearrangement links TRBV12-3 or TRBV12-4 to TRBJ1-1, with D unclear. This CDR3 is 12 amino acids long. Trimming cost V 4 bases and J 4 bases, with 7 bases left between them. The CDR3 reads CASSYGLTEAFF. CDR3 coding DNA: TGTGCCAGCAGTTACGGGCTCACTGAAGCTTTCTTT.

The chain joins TRBV4-1 to TRBJ1-2, with TRBD1 matching 7 bases. Trimming cost V 1 base and J 5 bases; bases outside gene matches: 10. CDR1 is MGHRA, CDR2 YSYEKL, per germline. The CDR3 is 16 amino acids. CDR3 in amino acids: CASSQVWGQSFYGYTF. CDR3 nucleotides: TGCGCCAGCAGCCAAGTTTGGGGACAGTCCTTTTATGGCTACACCTTC.

This clonotype came up a few times. The chain joins TRBV4-3 to TRBJ2-7; 11 bases are shared with TRBD2. V trimming: 3 bases; J trimming: 3 bases; junction bases outside the gene matches: 7. The germline gives CDR1 LGHNA, CDR2 YSLEER. This CDR3 contains 16 residues. CDR3 nucleotide sequence: TGCGCCAGCAGCCACTCCCCGGGACTAGCGGTCTACGAGCAGTACTTC. Protein product: CASSHSPGLAVYEQYF.

The chain uses TRBV11-2 and TRBJ2-5; the D gene is possibly TRBD2 (6 bases). V lost 1 base to trimming and J lost 4 bases, with 13 bases between them. This CDR3 is 15 amino acids long. The germline CDR1 and CDR2 sequences are SGHAT and FQNNGV. The CDR3 DNA reads as TGTGCCAGCAGCTTAGCGCAAAGCGGGCGAGAGACCCAGTACTTC. Its protein product is CASSLAQSGRETQYF.

This clonotype was counted only a few times. The chain combines TRBV7-2 with TRBJ2-7; TRBD2 aligns across 7 bases. V lost 4 bases, J lost 4 bases, and 10 bases stayed unmatched. CDR3 length equals 15 residues. In germline, CDR1 is SGHTA, CDR2 FQGNSA. CDR3 amino acids: CASSYSGIRQYEQYF. The CDR3 nucleotides are TGTGCCAGCAGCTACAGCGGGATCAGGCAGTACGAGCAGTACTTC.

The chain recombines TRBV10-3 with TRBJ1-6; TRBD1 agrees at 9 bases. Trimming took 10 bases from V and 11 from J; bases not matched to a gene: 21. This CDR3 has 17 residues. The germline gives CDR1 ENHRY, CDR2 SYGVKD. The CDR3 reads CATALGSSGTGNTPLHF. The DNA of the CDR3 is TGTGCCACCGCCCTTGGGTCTTCCGGGACAGGGAACACACCCCTCCACTTT.

This chain joins TRBV15 and TRBJ2-5, with D possibly TRBD2 on 6 matching bases. Trimming took off 0 bases at V and 4 bases at J, with 15 bases between the two ends. The germline V gene has CDR1 LNHNV and CDR2 YYDKDF (reference sequence). The CDR3 runs 16 residues. The CDR3 coding sequence is TGTGCCACCAGCAGAGAACCCGGGGAGGTAGGAGAGACCCAGTACTTC. Protein product: CATSREPGEVGETQYF.

In this sample, this clonotype turned up many times. The CDR3, as DNA: TGCAGCGCTGCCACCGGGACAAGTTCTCGGACCCAGTACTTC. Translating gives CSAATGTSSRTQYF. This chain connects TRBV29-1 to TRBJ2-5; D might be TRBD1 (6 bases). This CDR3 contains 14 residues. Trimming took 7 bases from V and 7 from J, leaving 22 bases between them. Germline V lookup: CDR1 SQVTM, CDR2 ANQGSEA.

Concerning this clonotype itself: The junction departs from germline at one end; a sequencing error may be responsible. The chain combines TRBV7-9 with TRBJ2-7; tentatively, D is TRBD1 (6 bases). From germline, CDR1 is SEHNR and CDR2 FQNEAQ (reference sequence). The CDR3 length is 15 residues. CDR3 bases: TGTGCCAGCAGCGTAGCATTTGGACAGCCCTACGAGCAGTACTTC. It encodes CASSVAFGQPYEQYF.